The 13 T cell receptor beta chains below come from one sample, sequenced in a study of T-cell reconstitution after alpha-beta-depleted transplantation in children. Library preparation (for TCRbeta) was performed with unique molecular identifiers. TCRdb recomputed calls from the PCR reads with MiXCR, one row per CDR3 protein. The repertoire holds almost 500,000 distinct CDR3 sequences, with around 12% as singletons. The sample was PBMCs from the stem cell graft donor, taken from the stem cell graft. Receptor source: a human donor who donated a stem cell graft to a child with combined immunodeficiency.

This clonotype was counted a few times. This rearrangement joins TRBV5-1 to TRBJ2-1; D remains ambiguous. The germline V gene has CDR1 SGHRS and CDR2 YFSETQ. The V end was cut by 6 bases, the J end by 9 bases, with 22 bases between. This CDR3 region has 15 residues. This chain's CDR3 is CASTLTDGPSSEQFF. CDR3 in DNA: TGCGCCAGCACCCTGACTGACGGACCATCCAGTGAGCAGTTCTTC.

The chain recombines TRBV20-1 with TRBJ2-1; 7 nucleotides agree with TRBD2. The V segment lost 5 bases and the J segment 5 bases; nucleotides outside the gene matches: 9. CDR1 is DFQATT and CDR2 is SNEGSKA in the germline V gene (reference sequence). CDR3 length: 14 residues. CDR3 sequence: CSAYGTSGNNEQFF. In DNA, the CDR3 is TGCAGTGCTTACGGGACCAGCGGGAACAATGAGCAGTTCTTC.

V usage is TRBV6-2 or TRBV6-3 and J usage is TRBJ2-1; 10 bases fit TRBD1. The CDR3 sequence is 16 residues long. V shed 0 bases and J 6 bases; nucleotides not matched to a gene: 5. Germline V lookup: CDR1 MNHEY, CDR2 SVGEGT. The CDR3 reads CASSYSGTGDPNEQFF. CDR3 bases: TGTGCCAGCAGTTACTCAGGGACAGGGGATCCCAATGAGCAGTTCTTC.

This clonotype has just a few counts. The chain combines TRBV5-1 with TRBJ2-3; TRBD2 agrees at 12 bases. J was trimmed by 5 bases and V by 4 bases; bases with no gene match: 5. Per germline, CDR1 SGHRS and CDR2 YFSETQ. The CDR3 totals 15 residues. CDR3 in DNA: TGCGCCAGCAGCACCGGACTAGCGGGAAGAGATACGCAGTATTTT. Amino acid sequence: CASSTGLAGRDTQYF.

Only a few counts were recorded for this clonotype. This chain uses TRBV20-1 with TRBJ2-1; perhaps TRBD2 as D (6 bases). CDR3 size: 15 residues. Germline V gene data show CDR1 as DFQATT and CDR2 as SNEGSKA (reference sequence). V dropped 0 bases and J dropped 3 bases, with 12 bases sitting between them. CDR3 DNA: TGCAGTGCTAGAGATCGGAGGGCCGTCTACAATGAGCAGTTCTTC. Protein: CSARDRRAVYNEQFF.

This rearrangement joins TRBV12-3 or TRBV12-4 to TRBJ1-2, with D perhaps TRBD1 (6 bases). The CDR3 length is 15 residues. Trimming stripped 1 base from V and 5 bases from J, with 14 bases between. CDR3 protein: CASSLVAGGAYGYTF. The DNA of the CDR3 is TGTGCCAGCAGTTTAGTGGCGGGGGGCGCATATGGCTACACCTTC.

This clonotype was recorded a few times. The chain links TRBV20-1 to TRBJ2-1; no clear D. The V gene's germline CDR1 is DFQATT and CDR2 SNEGSKA (reference sequence). The germline V and J ends were trimmed by 5 bases and 7 bases, with 9 bases remaining between them. The CDR3 extends over 11 amino acids. In DNA, the CDR3 is TGCAGTGCTCGCCTTAGAAATGAGCAGTTCTTC. This encodes CSARLRNEQFF.

A few counts support this clonotype. The DNA is left out, because the CDR3 cannot be placed on it with certainty; the CDR3 is given as TCRdb lists it. The chain recombines TRBV27 with TRBJ2-1; the table's D call, TRBD1, has no DNA check behind it. The CDR3 has 14 amino acids, counting both end residues. Looked up from germline, CDR1 is MNHEY and CDR2 is SMNVEV (reference sequence). The CDR3 protein is CASSFLAAGDEQFF.

This clonotype was counted only a few times. The chain recombines TRBV6-5 with TRBJ2-5; 16 bases are a match to TRBD2. Germline CDR1 and CDR2: MNHEY and SVGAGI. V was pared by 2 bases and J by 5 bases, with 5 bases of the junction left unmatched. The CDR3 is 17 amino acids. The CDR3 spells CASSYGTSGRVRETQYF. The CDR3 region has the DNA TGTGCCAGCAGTTACGGGACTAGCGGGAGGGTCCGGGAGACCCAGTACTTC.

This clonotype was detected ten times or more. J is TRBJ2-3 and V is TRBV3-1; D possibly corresponds to TRBD2 (5 bases). V dropped 8 bases and J dropped 3 bases, with 12 bases sitting between them. Per germline, CDR1 LGHDT and CDR2 YNNKEL (reference sequence). The CDR3 sequence is 13 residues long. Here the CDR3 reads CASGLAPTDTQYF. CDR3 DNA sequence: TGTGCCAGCGGGCTAGCCCCAACAGATACGCAGTATTTT.

The V and J genes are TRBV24-1 and TRBJ2-1; 9 nucleotides line up with TRBD1. V trimming: 3 bases; J trimming: 15 bases; junction bases outside the gene matches: 8. The germline CDR1 and CDR2 sequences are KGHDR and SFDVKD. This CDR3 is 13 amino acids long. CDR3 sequence: CATSDLPGQGPFF. In nucleotides, the CDR3 is TGTGCCACCAGTGATCTTCCGGGACAGGGCCCGTTCTTC.

The CDR3 nucleotides are TGTGCCAGCAGTTCCGTCCGTAGGGATGAGCAGTTCTTC. Translation: CASSSVRRDEQFF. J is TRBJ2-1 and V is TRBV12-3 or TRBV12-4, with D uncertain. The CDR3 runs to 13 residues. V lost 4 bases and J 8 bases, leaving 12 bases between the germline ends.

A few counts support this clonotype. CDR3 DNA sequence: TGTGCCGCAGGAGGGGGAGACTACAATGAGCAGTTCTTC. This translates into CAAGGGDYNEQFF. The V call is TRBV15, the J call TRBJ2-1, with D perhaps given as TRBD1 or TRBD2 (6 bases each). The CDR3 totals 13 residues. Trimming shortened V by 11 bases and J by 3 bases, and 14 bases separated the two germline ends. Germline loops: CDR1 LNHNV, CDR2 YYDKDF (reference sequence).